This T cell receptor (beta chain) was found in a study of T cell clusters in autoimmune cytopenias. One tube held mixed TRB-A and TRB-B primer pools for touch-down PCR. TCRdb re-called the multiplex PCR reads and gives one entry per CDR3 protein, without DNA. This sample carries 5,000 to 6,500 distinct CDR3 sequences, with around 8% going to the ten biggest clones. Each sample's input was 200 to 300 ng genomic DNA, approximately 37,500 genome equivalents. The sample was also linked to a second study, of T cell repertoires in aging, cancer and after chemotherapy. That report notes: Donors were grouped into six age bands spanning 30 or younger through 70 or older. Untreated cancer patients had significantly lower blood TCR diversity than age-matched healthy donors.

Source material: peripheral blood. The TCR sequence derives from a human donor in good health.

CDR3 region: CVSSPAGIYNEKLFF. This rearrangement joins TRBV18 to TRBJ1-4. The CDR3 totals 15 residues. Germline CDR1 KGHSH, CDR2 LQKENI.